The TCR beta chain under discussion was sequenced for a study of beta chain features in type 1 diabetes. A heparinised blood draw that averaged about 100 mL was obtained once from each donor. This clone was recorded a few times. Its antigen is unknown. Germline V CDR1 and CDR2: SGHAT, FQNNGV. This CDR3 region has 14 residues. V lost 1 base and J lost 8, with 12 bases in between. Study observations and caveats: PCR could preferentially amplify shorter templates, alike in patients and controls. People with Type 1 diabetes carried modestly yet significantly shorter TCRB CDR3s in all four CD4+ subsets.

Isolated RNA was reverse transcribed in full, so expressed TCRB transcripts were sequenced. Some clones are missing from TCRdb's copy, which holds only in-frame ones; the method was immunoSEQ multiplex PCR. The sample has a few hundred thousand clones; approximately 15% are singletons. The J gene is TRBJ2-1, the V gene TRBV11-2; D might be TRBD2 (5 bases). Sequences were obtained from naive CD4+ T cells from blood. This receptor was identified in a man aged 25-45 years with type 1 diabetes. The CDR3 protein is CASSLVGRRYEQFF. CDR3 coding DNA: TGTGCCAGCAGCTTAGTAGGGAGACGGTATGAGCAGTTCTTC.